The next 25 T cell receptor beta chains were all read from a single sample in a study of shared clonotypes between healthy human individuals (dated by TCRdb to the early 2020s). Receptor libraries were prepared by the immunoSEQ multiplex PCR assay. TCRdb carries this immuneACCESS record with in-frame sequences only. Its versions omit some clonotypes, under half of them owing to an unresolved V gene in the studies checked, with the rest unexplained. The sample table contains 1,400,000 or so clones; only one count was recorded for 98% of them. Under 0.45% of the sample rests with the top ten. Source material: naive CD4+ T cells sorted from blood. The meaning of the sample's cell subset or site label: CD45RA+ positively selected. The receptors stem from a man younger than 40 in good health.

This chain links TRBV5-1 with TRBJ2-7; D is ambiguous. Germline V gives CDR1 SGHRS, CDR2 YFSETQ. This CDR3 contains 13 residues. The V end was cut by 1 base, the J end by 6 bases, with 11 bases between. CDR3 DNA: TGCGCCAGCAGCTTGACACGAGGTCTCGAGCAGTACTTC. Translation gives CASSLTRGLEQYF.

This rearrangement joins TRBV6-5 to TRBJ1-2, with no clear D. The germline V gene encodes CDR1 MNHEY and CDR2 SVGAGI. The length of the CDR3 is 15 residues. V lost 5 bases, J lost 1 base, and 14 bases lay in between. CDR3 region: CASSASFSSNYGYTF. As DNA, the CDR3 is TGTGCCAGCAGTGCCTCCTTCAGTAGTAACTATGGCTACACCTTC.

CDR3: CASSPQWGLVSNEQFF. Here the CDR3 DNA reads TGTGCCAGCAGCCCCCAGTGGGGACTAGTGTCGAATGAGCAGTTCTTC. The chain employs TRBV7-2 and TRBJ2-1; the match to TRBD2 covers 8 bases. The CDR3 totals 16 residues. Germline V gene sequence: CDR1 SGHTA, CDR2 FQGNSA. Unmatched junction bases numbered 13, after V lost 5 bases and J lost 7 bases.

CDR3 residues: CASSGTSGIYEQYF. The CDR3 bases are TGTGCCAGCAGCGGGACTAGCGGGATCTACGAGCAGTACTTC. This chain uses TRBV6-1 with TRBJ2-7; 13 bases map to TRBD2. The V and J ends lost 6 bases and 3 bases, in that order; junction bases with no gene match: 2. The CDR3 consists of 14 residues. The germline CDR1 and CDR2 sequences are MNHNS and SASEGT.

The chain uses TRBV6-1 and TRBJ2-4; 9 positions match TRBD1. The CDR3 sequence is 16 residues long. V trimming: 2 bases; J trimming: 6 bases; junction bases outside the gene matches: 8. CDR1 is MNHNS, CDR2 SASEGT, per germline. CDR3 nucleotides: TGTGCCAGCAGTGAATACCACAGGGGGCTGGGAAACATTCAGTACTTC. This sequence encodes CASSEYHRGLGNIQYF.

V is TRBV28 and J is TRBJ2-3; maybe TRBD2 (6 bases). This CDR3 has 17 amino acids. CDR1 and CDR2 from the germline V gene are MDHEN and SYDVKM. Trimming pared 7 bases from V and 6 bases from J, leaving 26 bases between. This CDR3 reads CASTPWRGVGLGDTQYF. The CDR3 DNA reads TGTGCCAGCACCCCATGGCGGGGAGTGGGGTTAGGGGATACGCAGTATTTT.

CDR3 amino acids: CASITRRTSYEQYF. The CDR3 DNA follows: TGTGCCAGCATAACTCGACGTACCTCCTACGAGCAGTACTTC. This chain connects TRBV28 to TRBJ2-7, with D uncertain. This CDR3 spans 14 amino acids. Trimming shortened V by 7 bases and J by 0 bases, and 13 bases separated the two germline ends. Germline loops: CDR1 MDHEN, CDR2 SYDVKM.

The rearrangement uses TRBV29-1 and TRBJ2-1, with D maybe TRBD2 (5 bases). The CDR3 covers 14 residues. Trimming removed 3 bases at V and 4 bases at J, with 13 bases between. Per germline, CDR1 SQVTM and CDR2 ANQGSEA. The DNA of the CDR3 is TGCAGCGTTGATCAGCGGATGCCTTACAATGAGCAGTTCTTC. The encoded protein is CSVDQRMPYNEQFF.

There are a few counts of this clone. The chain employs TRBV5-1 and TRBJ2-5; D remains unclear. Germline CDR1 SGHRS, CDR2 YFSETQ. CDR3 length equals 13 residues. Trimming stripped 1 base from V and 2 bases from J, with 6 bases between. The CDR3 region is CASSLYRQETQYF. The CDR3 nucleotides are TGCGCCAGCAGCTTGTATAGACAAGAGACCCAGTACTTC.

The chain links TRBV5-1 to TRBJ2-2; D unresolved. Trimming removed 4 bases at V and 2 bases at J, with 15 bases between. Germline V gives CDR1 SGHRS, CDR2 YFSETQ. The CDR3 totals 16 residues. The CDR3 spells CASSLPDAINTGELFF. The CDR3, as DNA: TGCGCCAGCAGCCTACCAGACGCCATTAACACCGGGGAGCTGTTTTTT.

CDR3 region: CASSQETASYNEQFF. Here the CDR3 DNA reads TGTGCCAGCTCACAAGAGACAGCCTCCTACAATGAGCAGTTCTTC. The chain has TRBV18 and TRBJ2-1; D might be TRBD1 (5 bases). The germline V gene has CDR1 KGHSH and CDR2 LQKENI. The CDR3 is 15 residues long. Trimming shortened V by 4 bases and J by 0 bases, and 10 bases separated the two germline ends.

The CDR3: CASSPLGTGYLTGELFF. Written as DNA, the CDR3 is TGTGCCAGCTCACCACTTGGGACAGGGTATCTCACCGGGGAGCTGTTTTTT. The chain recombines TRBV18 with TRBJ2-2, with 9 positions matching TRBD1. The trim removed 1 base at V and 4 bases at J, leaving 7 bases unmatched. Germline V gives CDR1 KGHSH, CDR2 LQKENI. CDR3 size: 17 residues.

The genes are TRBV13 and TRBJ2-3; D ambiguous. The CDR3 has 12 residues. The V gene's germline CDR1 is PRHDT and CDR2 FYEKMQ (reference sequence). The V end lost 7 bases, the J end lost 7 bases, and 12 bases lay between the germline ends. The CDR3 region is CASIWRSNTQYF. The CDR3 DNA follows: TGTGCCAGCATTTGGCGCTCGAATACGCAGTATTTT.

The chain carries TRBV7-6 and TRBJ2-1; TRBD2 aligns across 14 bases. CDR1 is SGHVS and CDR2 is FNYEAQ in the germline V gene. This CDR3 comprises 18 residues. V was clipped by 1 base and J by 9 bases; unmatched bases: 11. CDR3 residues: CASSLDTGTSGRRAEQFF. Here the CDR3 DNA reads TGTGCCAGCAGCTTAGATACCGGGACTAGCGGGAGAAGGGCTGAGCAGTTCTTC.

CDR3: CASRAAPASGELFF. In nucleotides, the CDR3 is TGTGCCAGCAGGGCCGCACCTGCATCCGGGGAGCTGTTTTTT. The chain recombines TRBV9 with TRBJ2-2, with no clear D. The germline CDR1 and CDR2 sequences are SGDLS and YYNGEE. Deletions cut 5 bases from V and 6 bases from J, with 14 bases between. This CDR3 spans 14 amino acids.

The J gene is TRBJ2-2, the V gene TRBV11-2, with 7 bases fitting TRBD1. This CDR3 region has 17 residues. The V gene end was trimmed by 2 bases and the J gene end by 5 bases; junction bases not matched to a gene: 11. Germline-derived CDR1 and CDR2 are SGHAT and FQNNGV. The CDR3 coding sequence is TGTGCCAGCAGCTTACGCGGCAGACAGGGAAGGACCGGGGAGCTGTTTTTT. Protein product: CASSLRGRQGRTGELFF.

This clone was counted once. This rearrangement joins TRBV7-2 to TRBJ2-6; TRBD1 or TRBD2 may be the D gene (5 bases each). V was pared by 0 bases and J by 0 bases, with 9 bases between. Germline V gene lookup returns CDR1 SGHTA and CDR2 FQGNSA. CDR3 size: 17 residues. Here the CDR3 DNA reads TGTGCCAGCAGCTTAGCAGGGGAGAGCTCTGGGGCCAACGTCCTGACTTTC. Translating gives CASSLAGESSGANVLTF.

This rearrangement joins TRBV5-4 to TRBJ2-1; 12 nucleotides align to TRBD2. Germline V gene data show CDR1 as SGHNT and CDR2 as YYREEE (reference sequence). V lost 0 bases, J lost 8 bases, and 6 bases stayed unmatched. The CDR3 runs to 16 residues. CDR3 residues: CASSLASSGRVDEQFF. The CDR3 DNA follows: TGTGCCAGCAGCTTGGCGTCTAGCGGGAGGGTTGATGAGCAGTTCTTC.

The rearrangement joins TRBV18 to TRBJ2-3; D perhaps matches TRBD2 (6 bases). This CDR3 has 15 amino acids. Trimming pared 4 bases from V and 2 bases from J, leaving 13 bases between. Per germline, CDR1 KGHSH and CDR2 LQKENI. CDR3 in amino acids: CASSRDGLNTDTQYF. The CDR3, as DNA: TGTGCCAGCTCACGGGACGGACTAAACACAGATACGCAGTATTTT.

The chain links TRBV21-1 to TRBJ2-1; TRBD2 reflects the table's D call only, with no check against the DNA. TRBV21-1 is shown as a pseudogene. This CDR3 comprises 17 residues. CDR3 sequence: CASSSMGLAATYNEQFF. CDR3 DNA: TGTGCCAGCAGCTCAATGGGACTAGCGGCTACCTACAATGAGCAGTTCTTC.

This chain uses TRBV7-9 with TRBJ2-7; D possibly corresponds to TRBD1 (6 bases). V lost 4 bases and J 2 bases, leaving 15 bases between the germline ends. Germline values: CDR1 SEHNR, CDR2 FQNEAQ (reference sequence). This CDR3 comprises 15 residues. The CDR3 reads CASSSLQGFPYEQYF. The CDR3 coding sequence is TGTGCCAGCAGCTCCCTACAGGGATTCCCCTACGAGCAGTACTTC.

The J gene is TRBJ2-7, the V gene TRBV9; TRBD2 is a possible D gene (6 bases). Germline CDR1 is SGDLS and CDR2 is YYNGEE. V was shortened by 4 bases and J by 6 bases, with 20 bases between the two germline ends. The CDR3 loop spans 15 amino acids. The CDR3 DNA reads TGTGCCAGCAGCATCTCCGGGACTCTCACCGCCGAGCAGTACTTC. This sequence encodes CASSISGTLTAEQYF. The variable domain in full, with the rest retrieved from reference TRBV9 and TRBJ2-7, is DSGVTQTPKHLITATGQRVTLRCSPRSGDLSVYWYQQSLDQGLQFLIQYYNGEERAKGNILERFSAQQFPDLHSELNLSSLELGDSALYFCASSISGTLTAEQYFGPGTRLTVT.

V is TRBV10-1 and J is TRBJ2-7; TRBD2 matches 8 bases. Germline V gives CDR1 WNHNN, CDR2 SYGVQD (reference sequence). V lost 7 bases, J lost 7 bases, and 9 bases stayed unmatched. CDR3 length equals 13 residues. DNA of the CDR3: TGCGCCAGCAACGCGGGAGGCTCGGGGGAGCAGTACTTC. This encodes CASNAGGSGEQYF.

The V call is TRBV7-2, the J call TRBJ2-5, with 10 bases matching TRBD1. J gave up 5 bases and V 6 bases, and 9 bases lay outside the gene matches. The CDR3 spans 15 residues. CDR1 is SGHTA and CDR2 is FQGNSA in the germline V gene. The CDR3 loop is CASRPTGGSWETQYF. In nucleotides, the CDR3 is TGTGCCAGCAGACCGACAGGGGGCTCGTGGGAGACCCAGTACTTC.

V gene TRBV6-1 combines with J gene TRBJ1-1; D is undetermined. Germline V gives CDR1 MNHNS, CDR2 SASEGT. Trimming stripped 3 bases from V and 12 bases from J, with 14 bases between. This CDR3 has 12 residues. The CDR3 loop reads CASSDRRAPTFF. The CDR3 region has the DNA TGTGCCAGCAGTGACCGGCGCGCCCCGACTTTCTTT.